This is a list of T cell receptor beta chains from one sample in a study of beta chain features in type 1 diabetes. Data came from immunoSEQ multiplex PCR; TCRdb stores just in-frame clones and leaves some out. The data hold about half a million clones, with around 28% observed a single time. Sequenced material: naive CD4+ T cells from blood. Receptors originate from a young man in good health. Each CDR3 is given with its conserved first and last residue. The D gene is left open where the match is weak. Some rows mark clone size as missing; the rest say once, few, many or name a class of expanded clone.

j_call,clone_size,d_call,v_call,cdr3_nt,cdr3_aa
TRBJ2-7,-,-,TRBV16,TGTGCCAGCAGCCAAGTGGGTTTAGAAGACTACGAGCAGTACTTC,CASSQVGLEDYEQYF
TRBJ2-7,-,TRBD2,TRBV5-6,TGTGCCAGCAGCTTGTTTGGCGGGCTAGCGGGAGCCCACGAGCAGTACTTC,CASSLFGGLAGAHEQYF
TRBJ2-2,once,-,TRBV7-2,TGTGCCAGCAGGGGACGGGACGGCTTCGGGGAGCTGTTTTTT,CASRGRDGFGELFF
TRBJ1-5,-,TRBD1,TRBV7-2,TGTGCCAGCAGCACCAGACAGGGCGGTCAGCCCCAGCATTTT,CASSTRQGGQPQHF
TRBJ2-7,few,-,TRBV25-1,TGTGCCAGCAGTGATTTCCAGGTGGGCTCCTACGAGCAGTACTTC,CASSDFQVGSYEQYF
TRBJ2-1,-,TRBD2,TRBV5-1,TGCGCCAGCAGTGGCGGGACTAGCCTATACAATGAGCAGTTCTTC,CASSGGTSLYNEQFF
TRBJ1-1,few,-,TRBV25-1,TGTGCCAGCAGTGGAAGGGCCACTGAAGCTTTCTTT,CASSGRATEAFF
TRBJ2-7,-,TRBD1,TRBV4-3,TGCGCCAGCAGCCCTATGACAGGGAGTTACTACGAGCAGTACTTC,CASSPMTGSYYEQYF
TRBJ2-3,few,TRBD2,TRBV19,TGTGCCAGTAGTAGGCTAGCGGGAACAGATACGCAGTATTTT,CASSRLAGTDTQYF
TRBJ2-1,few,TRBD1,TRBV9,TGTGCCAGCAGCATTGACAGGGGGCTCTACAATGAGCAGTTCTTC,CASSIDRGLYNEQFF
TRBJ2-7,few,TRBD2,TRBV7-2,TGTGCCAGCAGCCTCCGACTAGCGTTCGAGCAGTACTTC,CASSLRLAFEQYF
TRBJ2-7,once,-,TRBV15,TGTGCCACCAGCAGATCCGCGGGTTGGGAGCAGTACTTC,CATSRSAGWEQYF
TRBJ1-5,-,-,TRBV18,TGTGCCAGCTCACCGGCAGGCGGGGATCAGCCCCAGCATTTT,CASSPAGGDQPQHF
TRBJ1-4,-,TRBD1,TRBV6-6,TGTGCCAGCAGCTCGACAGGGGGTAGCGAAAAACTGTTTTTT,CASSSTGGSEKLFF
TRBJ2-7,-,-,TRBV25-1,TGTGCCAGCATAGCGGAGGGCTCCTACGAGCAGTACTTC,CASIAEGSYEQYF
TRBJ1-2,-,TRBD1,TRBV2,TGTGCCAGCAGTCCGGGACAGGTTTCTTATGGCTACACCTTC,CASSPGQVSYGYTF
TRBJ2-5,-,-,TRBV29-1,TGCAGCGTGGGGCCCAGTAAAGAGACCCAGTACTTC,CSVGPSKETQYF
TRBJ2-7,once,-,TRBV7-2,TGTGCCAGCAGCCCATACGGACTAAACTACGAGCAGTACTTC,CASSPYGLNYEQYF
TRBJ1-3,-,-,TRBV30,TGTGCCTGGAGTGCTAGACGGAGCTCTGGAAACACCATATATTTT,CAWSARRSSGNTIYF
TRBJ2-2,-,TRBD2,TRBV7-9,TGTGCCAGCAGACTAGCGGGGAACACCGGGGAGCTGTTTTTT,CASRLAGNTGELFF
TRBJ2-7,-,-,TRBV5-1,TGCGCCAGCAGCTTAAAGGTTTCCTACGAGCAGTACTTC,CASSLKVSYEQYF
TRBJ2-3,few,-,TRBV25-1,TGTGCCAGCAGTGAATATGCAAGCGGAGCGACAGATACGCAGTATTTT,CASSEYASGATDTQYF
TRBJ2-7,few,TRBD1,TRBV29-1,TGCAGCGTAGACAGGGGCGCACACGAGCAGTACTTC,CSVDRGAHEQYF
TRBJ2-1,-,-,TRBV1,TGCACCAGCAGCCAAGATTGGGCGCTAGCGGGATTGCATGAGCAGTTCTTC,CTSSQDWALAGLHEQFF
TRBJ2-7,few,TRBD2,TRBV5-1,TGCGCCAGCAGCCTTACGACTAGCGGGAGAATCGGGGCGCAGTACTTC,CASSLTTSGRIGAQYF
TRBJ2-7,few,TRBD2,TRBV15,TGTGCCACCAGCAGTGCAACCTCGGGGGGGAGCCGCTCCTACGAGCAGTACTTC,CATSSATSGGSRSYEQYF
TRBJ2-1,-,TRBD2,TRBV4-1,TGCGCCAGCAGCAGGGGACTAGCGGGACCTTATGAGCAGTTCTTC,CASSRGLAGPYEQFF
TRBJ2-3,few,-,TRBV20-1,TGCAGTGCTAGAGTGGGAGATACGCAGTATTTT,CSARVGDTQYF
TRBJ2-3,once,TRBD2,TRBV7-2,TGTGCCAGCAGCGCCCGGACTAGCGGGACTTGGGAGTATTTT,CASSARTSGTWEYF
TRBJ2-1,few,-,TRBV10-3,TGTGCCATCAGCTTGGGGGCAAGGAATGAGCAGTTCTTC,CAISLGARNEQFF
TRBJ2-3,few,-,TRBV30,TGTGCCTGGGGACTGTACACAGATACGCAGTATTTT,CAWGLYTDTQYF
TRBJ2-3,-,-,TRBV6-5,TGTGCCAGCAGTTCCACCAGGGGGACTCAGTATTTT,CASSSTRGTQYF
TRBJ1-1,few,TRBD1,TRBV13,TGTGCCAGCAGCCCGCGGGGACAGGGGAACACTGAAGCTTTCTTT,CASSPRGQGNTEAFF
TRBJ2-7,few,-,TRBV30,TGTGCCTGGAGGCAGGGACCAGGACTGGTCTCCTACGAGCAGTACTTC,CAWRQGPGLVSYEQYF
TRBJ2-1,once,-,TRBV2,TGTGCCAGCTCCATCGGCAATGAGCAGTTCTTC,CASSIGNEQFF
TRBJ2-1,-,-,TRBV7-9,TGTGCCAGCAGCGATTACAATGAGCAGTTCTTC,CASSDYNEQFF
TRBJ2-2,-,-,TRBV5-1,TGCGCCAGCCTAGCGAACACCGGGGAGCTGTTTTTT,CASLANTGELFF
TRBJ2-7,few,-,TRBV29-1,TGCAGCGTTGTGTCGACGGGCTACGAGCAGTACTTC,CSVVSTGYEQYF
TRBJ2-1,-,-,TRBV5-1,TGCGCCAGCAGCTTGGCCGCCAGGGGGGCGTTCAATGAGCAGTTCTTC,CASSLAARGAFNEQFF
TRBJ2-3,few,-,TRBV7-2,TGTGCCAGCGGCGGGAGAGGGGGCGCAGATACGCAGTATTTT,CASGGRGGADTQYF
TRBJ2-5,few,-,TRBV7-8,TGTGCCAGCAGCTTAGCCCTTTGGGCCCAAGAGACCCAGTACTTC,CASSLALWAQETQYF
TRBJ2-3,few,-,TRBV7-2,TGTGCCAGCAGCCCCATGACCCTTCTGGGTACGCAGTATTTT,CASSPMTLLGTQYF
TRBJ2-7,few,-,TRBV5-4,TGTGCCAGCAGCTTCAGTCCCCTCGGCGACGAGCAGTACTTC,CASSFSPLGDEQYF
TRBJ1-1,-,-,TRBV29-1,TGCAGCGTTAAGACAGCTTTTAACACTGAAGCTTTCTTT,CSVKTAFNTEAFF
TRBJ2-3,few,-,TRBV29-1,TGCAGCGCCCTAGGCAGGGGTTGGTTGGATACGCAGTATTTT,CSALGRGWLDTQYF
TRBJ2-5,-,-,TRBV28,TGTGCCAGCAGTTTACCGCAGGGGCTAAGACGGCAAGAGACCCAGTACTTC,CASSLPQGLRRQETQYF
TRBJ2-1,few,TRBD2,TRBV9,TGTGCCAGCAGCGGACTAGCGGGAGCCAATGAGCAGTTCTTC,CASSGLAGANEQFF
TRBJ1-1,few,-,TRBV7-9,TGTGCCAGCAGCTTAGGGGCTCGGACTGAAGCTTTCTTT,CASSLGARTEAFF
TRBJ1-2,few,-,TRBV30,TGTGCCTGGCGGGCCGCGGGCCTCTATGGCTACACCTTC,CAWRAAGLYGYTF